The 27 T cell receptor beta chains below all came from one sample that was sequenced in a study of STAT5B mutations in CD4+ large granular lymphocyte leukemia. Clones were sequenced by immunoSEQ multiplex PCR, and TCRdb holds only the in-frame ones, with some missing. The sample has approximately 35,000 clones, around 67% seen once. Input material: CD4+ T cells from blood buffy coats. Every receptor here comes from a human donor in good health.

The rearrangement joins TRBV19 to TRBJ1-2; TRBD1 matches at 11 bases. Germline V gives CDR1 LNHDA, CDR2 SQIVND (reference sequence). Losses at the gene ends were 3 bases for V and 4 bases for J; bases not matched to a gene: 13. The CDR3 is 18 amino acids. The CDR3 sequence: CASSMGQGGASRGYGYTF. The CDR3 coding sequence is TGTGCCAGTAGTATGGGACAGGGGGGCGCCTCTAGGGGCTATGGCTACACCTTC.

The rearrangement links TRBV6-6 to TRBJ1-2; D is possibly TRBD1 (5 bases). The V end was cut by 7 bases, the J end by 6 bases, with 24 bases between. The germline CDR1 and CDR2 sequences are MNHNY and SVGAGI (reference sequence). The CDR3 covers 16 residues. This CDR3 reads CASKRRGGGMVNGYTF. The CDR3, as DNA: TGTGCCAGCAAGAGGAGGGGAGGAGGTATGGTGAATGGCTACACCTTC.

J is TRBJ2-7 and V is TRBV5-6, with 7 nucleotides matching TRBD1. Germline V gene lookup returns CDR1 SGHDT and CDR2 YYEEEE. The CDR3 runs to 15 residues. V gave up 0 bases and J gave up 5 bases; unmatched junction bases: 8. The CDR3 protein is CASSLESGGQDEQYF. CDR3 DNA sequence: TGTGCCAGCAGCTTGGAGTCAGGGGGTCAAGACGAGCAGTACTTC. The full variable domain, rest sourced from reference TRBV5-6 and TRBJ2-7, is DAGVTQSPTHLIKTRGQQVTLRCSPKSGHDTVSWYQQALGQGPQFIFQYYEEEERQRGNFPDRFSGHQFPNYSSELNVNALLLGDSALYLCASSLESGGQDEQYFGPGTRLTVT.

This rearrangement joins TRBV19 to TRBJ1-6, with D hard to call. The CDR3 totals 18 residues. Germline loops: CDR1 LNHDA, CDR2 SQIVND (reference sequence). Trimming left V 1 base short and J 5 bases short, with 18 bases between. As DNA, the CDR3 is TGTGCCAGTAGTATAGGAGGCCCCTGGGCCGGGGATAATTCACCCCTCCACTTT. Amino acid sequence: CASSIGGPWAGDNSPLHF.

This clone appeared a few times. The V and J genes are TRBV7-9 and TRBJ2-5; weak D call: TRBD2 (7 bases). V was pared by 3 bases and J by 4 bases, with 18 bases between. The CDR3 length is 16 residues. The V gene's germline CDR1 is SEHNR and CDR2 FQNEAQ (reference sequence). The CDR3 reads CASSFNGGGAVETQYF. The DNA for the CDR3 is TGTGCCAGCAGCTTTAATGGAGGGGGGGCCGTAGAGACCCAGTACTTC.

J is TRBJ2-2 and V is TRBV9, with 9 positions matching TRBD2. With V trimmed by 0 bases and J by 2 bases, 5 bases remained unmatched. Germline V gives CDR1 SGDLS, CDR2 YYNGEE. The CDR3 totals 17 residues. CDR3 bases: TGTGCCAGCAGCGTAGCTAGCGGGGCCCTAAACACCGGGGAGCTGTTTTTT. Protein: CASSVASGALNTGELFF.

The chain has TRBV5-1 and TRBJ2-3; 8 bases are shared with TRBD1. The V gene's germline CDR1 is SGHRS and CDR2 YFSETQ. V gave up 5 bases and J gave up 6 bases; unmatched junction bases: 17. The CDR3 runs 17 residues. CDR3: CASSLTGQGIWLDTQYF. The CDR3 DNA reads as TGCGCCAGCAGTCTTACCGGACAGGGCATTTGGCTGGATACGCAGTATTTT.

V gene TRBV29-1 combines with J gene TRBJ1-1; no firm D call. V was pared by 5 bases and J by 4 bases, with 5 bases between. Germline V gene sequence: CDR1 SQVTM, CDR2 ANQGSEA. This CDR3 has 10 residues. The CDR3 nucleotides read TGCAGCGTTTACATCACTGAAGCTTTCTTT. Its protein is CSVYITEAFF.

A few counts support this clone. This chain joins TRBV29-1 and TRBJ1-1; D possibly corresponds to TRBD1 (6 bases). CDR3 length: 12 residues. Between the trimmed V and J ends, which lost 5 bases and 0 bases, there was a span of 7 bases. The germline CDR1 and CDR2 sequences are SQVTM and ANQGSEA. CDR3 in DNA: TGCAGCGTTTACAGGGTGAACACTGAAGCTTTCTTT. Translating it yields CSVYRVNTEAFF.

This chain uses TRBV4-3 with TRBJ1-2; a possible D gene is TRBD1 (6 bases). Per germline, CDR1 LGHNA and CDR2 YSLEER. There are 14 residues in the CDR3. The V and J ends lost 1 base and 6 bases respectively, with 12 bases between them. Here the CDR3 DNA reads TGCGCCAGCAGCCAAGTTGGGGGCAGGCATGGCTACACCTTC. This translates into CASSQVGGRHGYTF.

In nucleotides, the CDR3 is TGTGCCAGCGCCTTGGGCCAGGTGAATAATTCACCCCTCCACTTT. Protein product: CASALGQVNNSPLHF. V gene TRBV27 combines with J gene TRBJ1-6; unclear D gene. Germline CDR1 is MNHEY and CDR2 is SMNVEV (reference sequence). The V and J ends lost 8 bases and 5 bases respectively, with 16 bases between them. This CDR3 region has 15 residues.

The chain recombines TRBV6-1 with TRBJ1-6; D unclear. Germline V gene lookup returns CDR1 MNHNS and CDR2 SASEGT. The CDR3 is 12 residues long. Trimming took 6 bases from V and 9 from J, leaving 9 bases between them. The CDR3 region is CASRASSSPLHF. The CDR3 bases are TGTGCCAGCAGGGCTAGTAGTTCACCCCTCCACTTT.

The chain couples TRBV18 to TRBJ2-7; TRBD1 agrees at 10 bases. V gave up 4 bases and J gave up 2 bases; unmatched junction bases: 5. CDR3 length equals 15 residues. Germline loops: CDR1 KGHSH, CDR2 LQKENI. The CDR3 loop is CASSLGQGETYEQYF. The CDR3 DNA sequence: TGTGCCAGCTCACTTGGACAGGGGGAGACCTACGAGCAGTACTTC.

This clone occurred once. This CDR3 is CASSQDPYGDTEAFF. The CDR3 DNA reads as TGCGCCAGCAGCCAAGACCCATATGGGGACACTGAAGCTTTCTTT. The chain uses TRBV4-1 and TRBJ1-1; unclear D gene. Looked up from germline, CDR1 is MGHRA and CDR2 is YSYEKL. This CDR3 is 15 amino acids long. Trimming cost V 0 bases and J 3 bases, with 11 bases left between them.

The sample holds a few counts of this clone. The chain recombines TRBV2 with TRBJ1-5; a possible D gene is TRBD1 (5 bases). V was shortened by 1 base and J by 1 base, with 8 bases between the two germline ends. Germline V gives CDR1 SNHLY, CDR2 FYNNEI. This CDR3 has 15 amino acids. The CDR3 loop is CASSEGGISNQPQHF. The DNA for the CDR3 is TGTGCCAGCAGTGAAGGGGGGATAAGCAATCAGCCCCAGCATTTT.

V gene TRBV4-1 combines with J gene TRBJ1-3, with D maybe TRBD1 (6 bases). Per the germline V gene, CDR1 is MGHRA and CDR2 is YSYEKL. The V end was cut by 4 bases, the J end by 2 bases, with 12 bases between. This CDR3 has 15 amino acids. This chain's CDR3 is CASSPGRGTGNTIYF. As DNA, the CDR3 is TGCGCCAGCAGCCCTGGCAGGGGAACTGGAAACACCATATATTTT.

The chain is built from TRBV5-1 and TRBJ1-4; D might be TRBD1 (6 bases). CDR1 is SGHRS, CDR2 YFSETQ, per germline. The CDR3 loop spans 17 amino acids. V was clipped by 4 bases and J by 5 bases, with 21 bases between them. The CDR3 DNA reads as TGCGCCAGCAGCGCGTCCCCCGGGACACATTTGAATGAAAAACTGTTTTTT. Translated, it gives CASSASPGTHLNEKLFF.

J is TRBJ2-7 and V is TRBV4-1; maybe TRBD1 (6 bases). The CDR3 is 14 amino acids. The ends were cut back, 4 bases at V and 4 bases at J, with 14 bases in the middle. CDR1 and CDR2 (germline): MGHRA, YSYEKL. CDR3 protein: CASSLYGTSYEQYF. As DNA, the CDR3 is TGCGCCAGCAGCCTTTACGGGACAAGTTACGAGCAGTACTTC.

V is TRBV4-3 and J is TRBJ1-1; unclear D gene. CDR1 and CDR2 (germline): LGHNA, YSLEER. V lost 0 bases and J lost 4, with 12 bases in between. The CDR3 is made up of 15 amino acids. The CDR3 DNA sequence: TGCGCCAGCAGCCAAGAGGCGACTATAAGCACTGAAGCTTTCTTT. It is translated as CASSQEATISTEAFF.

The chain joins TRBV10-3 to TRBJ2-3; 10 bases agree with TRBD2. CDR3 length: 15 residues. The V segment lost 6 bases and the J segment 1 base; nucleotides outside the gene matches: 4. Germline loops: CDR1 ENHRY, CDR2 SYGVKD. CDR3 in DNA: TGTGCCATCAGCCTAGCGGGGGAAGGCACAGATACGCAGTATTTT. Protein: CAISLAGEGTDTQYF.

DNA for the CDR3: TGTGCCAGCAGTGATCACCGCCAGTATAATTCACCCCTCCACTTT. Translation: CASSDHRQYNSPLHF. V and J are TRBV6-1 and TRBJ1-6; no clear D. V lost 3 bases, J lost 4 bases, and 10 bases lay in between. Germline CDR1 and CDR2: MNHNS and SASEGT. This CDR3 has 15 amino acids.

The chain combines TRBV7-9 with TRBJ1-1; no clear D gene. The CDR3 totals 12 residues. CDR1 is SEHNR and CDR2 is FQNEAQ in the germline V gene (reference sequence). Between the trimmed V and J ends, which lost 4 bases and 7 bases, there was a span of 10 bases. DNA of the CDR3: TGTGCCAGCAGCTCCCGGTTGAATGAAGCTTTCTTT. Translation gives CASSSRLNEAFF.

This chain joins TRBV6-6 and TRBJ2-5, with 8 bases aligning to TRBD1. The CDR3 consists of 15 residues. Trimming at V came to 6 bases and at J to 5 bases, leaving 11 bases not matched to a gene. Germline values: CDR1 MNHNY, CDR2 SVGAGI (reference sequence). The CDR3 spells CASSPGLTGDETQYF. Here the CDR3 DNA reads TGTGCCAGCAGCCCGGGCCTGACAGGGGATGAGACCCAGTACTTC.

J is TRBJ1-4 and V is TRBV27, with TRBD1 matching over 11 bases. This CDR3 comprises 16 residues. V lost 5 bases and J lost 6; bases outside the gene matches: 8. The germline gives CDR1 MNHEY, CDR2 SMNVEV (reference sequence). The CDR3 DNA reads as TGTGCCAGCAGTGCAACCCCGGGACAGGGGGATGAAAAACTGTTTTTT. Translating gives CASSATPGQGDEKLFF.

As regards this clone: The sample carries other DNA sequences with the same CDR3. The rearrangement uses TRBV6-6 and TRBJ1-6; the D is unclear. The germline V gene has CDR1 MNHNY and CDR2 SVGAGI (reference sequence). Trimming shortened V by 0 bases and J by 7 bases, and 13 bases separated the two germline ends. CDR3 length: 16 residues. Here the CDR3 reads CASSYSPSSANSPLHF. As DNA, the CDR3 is TGTGCCAGCAGTTACTCGCCCAGTAGCGCCAATTCACCCCTCCACTTT.

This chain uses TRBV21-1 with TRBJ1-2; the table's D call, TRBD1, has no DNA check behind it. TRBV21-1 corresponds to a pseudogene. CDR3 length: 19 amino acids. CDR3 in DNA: TGTGCCAGCAGCCCCCTTTGTAGGACAGGGGGCGAGGGTATGAGGGGCTACACCTTC. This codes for CASSPLCRTGGEGMRGYTF.

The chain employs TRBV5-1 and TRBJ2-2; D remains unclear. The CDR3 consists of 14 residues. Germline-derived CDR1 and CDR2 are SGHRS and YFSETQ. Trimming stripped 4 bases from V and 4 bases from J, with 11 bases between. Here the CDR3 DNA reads TGCGCCAGCAGCCCGGAAAAAGGCACCGGGGAGCTGTTTTTT. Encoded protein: CASSPEKGTGELFF.